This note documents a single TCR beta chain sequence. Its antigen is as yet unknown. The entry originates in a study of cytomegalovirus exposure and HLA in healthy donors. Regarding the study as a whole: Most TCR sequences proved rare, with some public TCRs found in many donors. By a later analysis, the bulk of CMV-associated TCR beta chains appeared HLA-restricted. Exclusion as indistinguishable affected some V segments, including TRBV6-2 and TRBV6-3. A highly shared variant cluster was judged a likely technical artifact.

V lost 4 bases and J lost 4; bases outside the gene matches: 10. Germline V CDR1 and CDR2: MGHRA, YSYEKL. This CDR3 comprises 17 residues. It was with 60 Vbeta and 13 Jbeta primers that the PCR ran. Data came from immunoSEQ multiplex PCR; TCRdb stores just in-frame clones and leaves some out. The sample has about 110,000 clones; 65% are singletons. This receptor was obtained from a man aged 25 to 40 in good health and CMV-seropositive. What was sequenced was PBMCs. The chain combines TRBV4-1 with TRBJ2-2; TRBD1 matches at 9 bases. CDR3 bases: TGCGCCAGCAGCCCCTTAATGGGACAGGGTGGCACCGGGGAGCTGTTTTTT. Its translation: CASSPLMGQGGTGELFF.